Presented here are 19 T cell receptor beta chains from one specimen sequenced in a study of T cell changes during pregnancy in multiple sclerosis. Only in-frame clones appear in the TCRdb table, and some are missing; sequencing was by immunoSEQ multiplex PCR. The sample shows 30,000 to 35,000 clones, about 90% of them seen only once. The sample was CD8+ T cells from peripheral blood mononuclear cells, taken in the third trimester of pregnancy. These receptors came from a female donor with multiple sclerosis, enrolled in a pregnancy study.

The J gene is TRBJ2-7, the V gene TRBV29-1; perhaps TRBD2 as D (6 bases). The V gene lost 0 bases and the J gene lost 2 bases, with 14 bases spanning the gap. From germline, CDR1 is SQVTM and CDR2 ANQGSEA. The CDR3 has 15 residues. Written as DNA, the CDR3 is TGCAGCGTTGAAGATTCTGAGGAGGGGACCTACGAGCAGTACTTC. It translates to CSVEDSEEGTYEQYF.

The chain recombines TRBV7-2 with TRBJ1-2, with TRBD1 identical over 7 bases. Germline V gives CDR1 SGHTA, CDR2 FQGNSA. Trimming removed 2 bases from V and 5 bases from J; junction bases left unmatched: 2. The CDR3 totals 13 residues. The CDR3 DNA reads as TGTGCCAGCAGCTTAACAGGGGAGTATGGCTACACCTTC. Protein sequence: CASSLTGEYGYTF.

The V call is TRBV6-5, the J call TRBJ2-2, with 13 bases aligning to TRBD2. This CDR3 contains 15 residues. The V and J ends lost 8 bases and 7 bases, in that order; junction bases with no gene match: 7. In germline, CDR1 is MNHEY, CDR2 SVGAGI. In nucleotides, the CDR3 is TGTGCCAGCGGCACTAGCGGGGGGGCCGACGGGGAGCTGTTTTTT. Translating it yields CASGTSGGADGELFF.

This CDR3 is CASSGGQLRHYGYTF. The CDR3 region has the DNA TGTGCCAGCAGCGGGGGACAGCTTAGGCACTATGGCTACACCTTC. The V call is TRBV9, the J call TRBJ1-2, with 7 bases lining up with TRBD1. The CDR3 has 15 amino acids. Trimming removed 3 bases from V and 3 bases from J; junction bases left unmatched: 8. Looked up from germline, CDR1 is SGDLS and CDR2 is YYNGEE.

This chain uses TRBV6-4 with TRBJ1-1; a possible D gene is TRBD1 (5 bases). V was shortened by 6 bases and J by 6 bases, with 11 bases between the two germline ends. The CDR3 has 12 residues. Germline lookup yields CDR1 MRHNA and CDR2 SNTAGT. CDR3 amino acids: CASRSGTAEAFF. CDR3 coding DNA: TGTGCCAGCAGAAGCGGGACGGCTGAAGCTTTCTTT.

V and J are TRBV21-1 and TRBJ1-2; TRBD1 is taken as the D call from the table, unchecked against the DNA. TRBV21-1 is a documented pseudogene. The CDR3 is 19 amino acids. DNA for the CDR3: TGTGCCAGCACCGGAAGGAACAGGGGAGCGGTACGAGGGAGCTATGGCTACACCTTC. Translated: CASTGRNRGAVRGSYGYTF.

The genes are TRBV21-1 and TRBJ1-1; the DNA was not compared with TRBD1, the D call given in the table. TRBV21-1 corresponds to a pseudogene. This CDR3 region has 17 residues. CDR3 bases: TGTGCCAGCAGCCATAAAATCCACAGGGGGCGTCGGACTGAAGCTTTCTTT. Translating it yields CASSHKIHRGRRTEAFF.

This chain connects TRBV5-1 to TRBJ2-3; 11 positions match TRBD2. CDR3 size: 22 residues. V trimming: 0 bases; J trimming: 0 bases; junction bases outside the gene matches: 18. Germline V gene lookup returns CDR1 SGHRS and CDR2 YFSETQ. CDR3 protein: CASSLGLAGKPDLNPSTDTQYF. DNA for the CDR3: TGCGCCAGCAGCTTGGGACTAGCGGGGAAGCCAGATCTAAATCCTAGCACAGATACGCAGTATTTT.

The CDR3 sequence is CASSLAGARKTQYF. CDR3 sequence (DNA): TGTGCCAGCAGCTTAGCGGGGGCCAGGAAGACCCAGTACTTC. The genes are TRBV7-3 and TRBJ2-5; possible D gene TRBD2, 7 bases. The CDR3 loop spans 14 amino acids. CDR1 and CDR2 (germline): SGHTA, FQGTGA. The V end lost 2 bases, the J end lost 6 bases, and 13 bases lay between the germline ends.

V gene TRBV11-2 combines with J gene TRBJ1-2, with D perhaps TRBD1 (5 bases). The CDR3 has 15 amino acids. The V end was cut by 4 bases, the J end by 4 bases, with 16 bases between. CDR1 is SGHAT, CDR2 FQNNGV, per germline. CDR3 sequence reads: CASSSGLDMGYGYTF. CDR3 nucleotides: TGTGCCAGCAGCTCCGGGTTGGACATGGGCTATGGCTACACCTTC.

The chain is built from TRBV18 and TRBJ2-7; 8 bases are a match to TRBD1. Germline assignment: CDR1 KGHSH and CDR2 LQKENI. CDR3 length equals 15 residues. The J segment lost 1 base and the V segment lost 6 bases, leaving 8 bases of the junction unmatched. The CDR3 DNA sequence: TGTGCCAGCTCCCCGTCGGGACAGGCGTCCTACGAGCAGTACTTC. Translated: CASSPSGQASYEQYF.

CDR3 amino acids: CASSYRGGELFF. CDR3 sequence (DNA): TGTGCCAGCAGTTATCGGGGCGGGGAGCTGTTTTTT. The rearrangement links TRBV6-5 to TRBJ2-2, with D maybe TRBD2 (5 bases). V lost 3 bases to trimming and J lost 7 bases, with 6 bases between them. Germline values: CDR1 MNHEY, CDR2 SVGAGI. The CDR3 extends over 12 amino acids.

This rearrangement joins TRBV11-2 to TRBJ2-7; 8 nucleotides match TRBD2. Germline-derived CDR1 and CDR2 are SGHAT and FQNNGV. The CDR3 contains 15 residues. With 0 bases clipped from V and 2 bases from J, the junction kept 3 bases outside the gene matches. The CDR3 coding sequence is TGTGCCAGCAGCTTAGAAGCGGGGGAGACCTACGAGCAGTACTTC. Its protein product is CASSLEAGETYEQYF.

The chain links TRBV6-1 to TRBJ2-7; 10 bases fit TRBD2. From germline, CDR1 is MNHNS and CDR2 SASEGT. V was clipped by 6 bases and J by 12 bases; unmatched bases: 14. The CDR3 contains 14 residues. CDR3: CASSEFSSGGSLYF. The CDR3 DNA reads TGTGCCAGCAGCGAATTTTCTAGCGGGGGTTCGCTGTACTTC.

The chain couples TRBV7-2 to TRBJ2-1, with 10 bases matching TRBD2. CDR1 is SGHTA and CDR2 is FQGNSA in the germline V gene. The V and J ends lost 7 bases and 7 bases, in that order; junction bases with no gene match: 10. This CDR3 has 15 residues. Here the CDR3 reads CASTRSGGAVNEQFF. CDR3 DNA sequence: TGTGCCAGCACACGGAGCGGGGGGGCTGTAAATGAGCAGTTCTTC.

The chain joins TRBV19 to TRBJ1-1; D is unclear. The CDR3 extends over 15 amino acids. CDR1 LNHDA and CDR2 SQIVND come from the germline V gene (reference sequence). Trimming shortened V by 5 bases and J by 0 bases, and 13 bases separated the two germline ends. CDR3 sequence: CASSSREYMNTEAFF. The CDR3 nucleotides read TGTGCCAGTAGTTCGAGGGAATACATGAACACTGAAGCTTTCTTT.

The J gene is TRBJ1-2, the V gene TRBV4-3, with D perhaps matching TRBD1 (5 bases). There are 14 residues in the CDR3. Germline V lookup: CDR1 LGHNA, CDR2 YSLEER. Trimming removed 1 base at V and 8 bases at J, with 14 bases between. CDR3 bases: TGCGCCAGCAGCCAAGTTGGGGCAGTGAACGGCTACACCTTC. Protein: CASSQVGAVNGYTF.

V usage is TRBV9 and J usage is TRBJ2-1, with D uncertain. Germline V gene data show CDR1 as SGDLS and CDR2 as YYNGEE. V dropped 4 bases and J dropped 9 bases, with 8 bases sitting between them. This CDR3 is built from 11 residues. DNA of the CDR3: TGTGCCAGCAGCTCCCCGGGTGAGCAGTTCTTC. Encoded protein: CASSSPGEQFF.

This sequence joins TRBV4-2 and TRBJ2-5, with 9 bases matching TRBD2. In germline, CDR1 is LGHNA, CDR2 YNFKEQ. V lost 0 bases and J lost 4; bases outside the gene matches: 6. This CDR3 contains 16 residues. This chain's CDR3 is CASSQDPAGGGETQYF. CDR3 coding DNA: TGTGCCAGCAGCCAAGATCCAGCGGGGGGAGGAGAGACCCAGTACTTC.